This T cell receptor (beta chain) was sequenced for a study of molecular identifiers for immune sequencing clone quantification. Findings and limits, study-wide: Amid approximately 1 million naive cells, spiked Jurkat TCR RNA from one cell was reportedly still detectable.

This CDR3 spans 13 amino acids. CDR1 is SEHNR and CDR2 is FQNEAQ in the germline V gene (reference sequence). TCRdb analysed the PCR reads with MiXCR anew, one entry per CDR3 protein. The repertoire has nearly 650,000 distinct CDR3 sequences, about 25% of them found once; the top ten carry 0.78%. Comments on this clonotype: The antigen is unknown. At one boundary the junction diverges from the germline segment, which might be a read error.

The sequenced material came from naive CD8+ T cells from blood, with Jurkat cell RNA spiked in. Subset described: FACS-sorted CD8+CD4-CCR7+CD45RA+ naive T cells. The TCR was taken from a human donor in good health. Some libraries in this study had Jurkat cell RNA spiked in. The chain joins TRBV7-9 to TRBJ2-5, with D uncertain. The CDR3 DNA follows: TGTGCCGGCAGCTTAATGTACCAAGAGACCCAGTACTTC. This translates into CAGSLMYQETQYF.